Below are 18 T cell receptor beta chains sequenced from a single sample in a study of untreated major depressive disorder. Using immunoSEQ multiplex PCR, the repertoire was profiled, and TCRdb retains in-frame clones only, with some absent. The sample lists about 20,000 clones, roughly 90% occurring once. Antigen specificity for these receptors is unknown. Study-wide findings and caveats: TRBV05-01 (Vbeta 5.1) usage was higher in CD4+ T cells of depressed patients than controls.

Material: CD4+ T cells from PBMCs. The receptors derive from a woman in her forties with major depressive disorder.

This clone has just one count. CDR3 loop: CASGLVRTALYGYTF. The DNA of the CDR3 is TGTGCTAGTGGTTTGGTTAGGACAGCCCTCTATGGCTACACCTTC. The chain links TRBV12-5 to TRBJ1-2, with D possibly TRBD1 on 6 matching bases. Trimming stripped 0 bases from V and 4 bases from J, with 12 bases between. From germline, CDR1 is LGHNT and CDR2 FRNRAP. The CDR3 totals 15 residues.

The chain joins TRBV4-2 to TRBJ1-5; no firm D call. Germline values: CDR1 LGHNA, CDR2 YNFKEQ. The CDR3 loop spans 14 amino acids. Trimming took 0 bases from V and 2 from J, leaving 5 bases between them. CDR3 sequence: CASSQDPGNQPQHF. CDR3 bases: TGTGCCAGCAGCCAAGATCCGGGCAATCAGCCCCAGCATTTT.

V usage is TRBV5-6 and J usage is TRBJ1-4; 7 bases are shared with TRBD1. The junction had 11 bases not matched to a gene; V was cut back by 4 bases and J by 8 bases. Germline V gene data show CDR1 as SGHDT and CDR2 as YYEEEE. The length of the CDR3 is 15 residues. The CDR3 sequence: CASSGGQSVREKLFF. CDR3 DNA sequence: TGTGCCAGCAGCGGGGGACAGTCAGTTAGGGAAAAACTGTTTTTT.

V and J are TRBV7-2 and TRBJ2-3; tentative D call: TRBD2 (6 bases). V lost 2 bases and J lost 8, with 11 bases in between. The CDR3 spans 13 residues. CDR1 and CDR2 (germline): SGHTA, FQGNSA. The CDR3 is CASSLLGGGTQYF. The CDR3 DNA sequence: TGTGCCAGCAGCTTACTCGGGGGAGGTACGCAGTATTTT. The full variable domain, rest sourced from reference TRBV7-2 and TRBJ2-3, is GAGVSQSPSNKVTEKGKDVELRCDPISGHTALYWYRQSLGQGLEFLIYFQGNSAPDKSGLPSDRFSAERTGGSVSTLTIQRTQQEDSAVYLCASSLLGGGTQYFGPGTRLTVL.

The chain has TRBV30 and TRBJ1-5; a weak D match, TRBD1 (6 bases). This CDR3 contains 14 residues. The germline gives CDR1 GTSNPN, CDR2 SVGIG (reference sequence). V lost 1 base, J lost 1 base, and 8 bases lay in between. CDR3 sequence reads: CAWSAGQSNQPQHF. CDR3 bases: TGTGCCTGGAGTGCTGGACAGAGCAATCAGCCCCAGCATTTT.

The V gene is TRBV4-1, the J gene TRBJ2-1, with TRBD2 matching over 11 bases. Per germline, CDR1 MGHRA and CDR2 YSYEKL. CDR3 length equals 16 residues. With 3 bases clipped from V and 8 bases from J, the junction kept 9 bases outside the gene matches. The CDR3 sequence is CASSHSIAGGFDEQFF. In DNA form, the CDR3 reads TGCGCCAGCAGCCACTCAATAGCGGGGGGGTTTGATGAGCAGTTCTTC.

The rearrangement joins TRBV6-5 to TRBJ1-4; D not certain. V lost 6 bases to trimming and J lost 5 bases, with 16 bases between them. CDR1 and CDR2 (germline): MNHEY, SVGAGI. The CDR3 spans 15 residues. The CDR3 is CASRTTSLGNEKLFF. The CDR3 DNA follows: TGTGCCAGCAGGACAACCTCATTGGGGAATGAAAAACTGTTTTTT.

This clone was seen a single time. The chain recombines TRBV19 with TRBJ1-5; D not resolved. V was trimmed by 6 bases and J by 10 bases, leaving 13 bases between them. Germline V gene sequence: CDR1 LNHDA, CDR2 SQIVND (reference sequence). The CDR3 is made up of 12 amino acids. The chain's CDR3 is CASSPAVEPQHF. CDR3 coding DNA: TGTGCCAGTAGCCCCGCCGTCGAACCCCAGCATTTT.

The chain couples TRBV5-1 to TRBJ2-5; D unresolved. In germline, CDR1 is SGHRS, CDR2 YFSETQ. Deletions cut 5 bases from V and 1 base from J, with 6 bases between. The CDR3 runs 12 residues. CDR3: CASRGIQETQYF. As DNA, the CDR3 is TGCGCCAGCAGGGGAATCCAAGAGACCCAGTACTTC.

The rearrangement joins TRBV4-1 to TRBJ1-1, with D possibly matching TRBD1 (6 bases). CDR3 length: 16 residues. V lost 5 bases, J lost 5 bases, and 21 bases lay in between. Germline-derived CDR1 and CDR2 are MGHRA and YSYEKL. The chain's CDR3 is CASSLGGWGLNTEAFF. Here the CDR3 DNA reads TGCGCCAGCAGCTTAGGCGGATGGGGGCTAAATACTGAAGCTTTCTTT.

The chain employs TRBV5-1 and TRBJ1-1, with D maybe TRBD1 (6 bases). The CDR3 length is 13 residues. Trimming shortened V by 3 bases and J by 7 bases, and 13 bases separated the two germline ends. CDR1 SGHRS and CDR2 YFSETQ come from the germline V gene. The CDR3 loop reads CASSSQPQGEAFF. As DNA, the CDR3 is TGCGCCAGCAGCTCGCAGCCACAGGGTGAAGCTTTCTTT. Full variable domain (outside the CDR3, taken from reference TRBV5-1 and TRBJ1-1): KAGVTQTPRYLIKTRGQQVTLSCSPISGHRSVSWYQQTPGQGLQFLFEYFSETQRNKGNFPGRFSGRQFSNSRSEMNVSTLELGDSALYLCASSSQPQGEAFFGQGTRLTVV.

This chain joins TRBV11-3 and TRBJ2-7, with 7 bases aligning to TRBD1. With 0 bases clipped from V and 1 base from J, the junction kept 6 bases outside the gene matches. The germline V gene encodes CDR1 SGHNT and CDR2 YENEEA. This CDR3 has 16 residues. CDR3 bases: TGTGCCAGCAGCTTAGATTCAGGGACAGCGTCCTACGAGCAGTACTTC. Its protein product is CASSLDSGTASYEQYF.

The rearrangement links TRBV2 to TRBJ1-4; a possible D gene is TRBD1 (5 bases). This CDR3 spans 16 amino acids. Looked up from germline, CDR1 is SNHLY and CDR2 is FYNNEI. V lost 3 bases, J lost 5 bases, and 16 bases lay in between. CDR3 nucleotides: TGTGCCAGCAGTGACCTGGAAGGGGCGGCAAATGAAAAACTGTTTTTT. It is translated as CASSDLEGAANEKLFF.

This chain joins TRBV5-1 and TRBJ2-3; D is uncertain. Per the germline V gene, CDR1 is SGHRS and CDR2 is YFSETQ. Trimming took off 2 bases at V and 2 bases at J, with 9 bases between the two ends. The length of the CDR3 is 14 residues. In DNA form, the CDR3 reads TGCGCCAGCAGCTTTCAGTCTCCCACAGATACGCAGTATTTT. Translation: CASSFQSPTDTQYF.

The J gene is TRBJ2-2, the V gene TRBV10-3; 8 bases fit TRBD1. J was trimmed by 0 bases and V by 7 bases; bases with no gene match: 4. Per germline, CDR1 ENHRY and CDR2 SYGVKD. This CDR3 contains 15 residues. CDR3 amino acids: CAINRGQANTGELFF. CDR3 sequence (DNA): TGTGCCATCAATCGGGGACAGGCGAACACCGGGGAGCTGTTTTTT.

The V gene is TRBV6-5, the J gene TRBJ2-7; 8 bases are a match to TRBD2. Trimming took 4 bases from V and 6 from J; bases not matched to a gene: 8. The CDR3 is made up of 14 amino acids. Germline values: CDR1 MNHEY, CDR2 SVGAGI. CDR3 region: CASSSWTSRSEQYF. Written as DNA, the CDR3 is TGTGCCAGCAGTTCTTGGACTAGCCGATCCGAGCAGTACTTC.

This chain joins TRBV5-1 and TRBJ2-1; D unresolved. Germline V gene sequence: CDR1 SGHRS, CDR2 YFSETQ. Trimming stripped 3 bases from V and 4 bases from J, with 14 bases between. This CDR3 is built from 15 residues. The DNA of the CDR3 is TGCGCCAGCAGCTCGAATCTAGGGAAGTACAATGAGCAGTTCTTC. This sequence encodes CASSSNLGKYNEQFF.

This sequence joins TRBV13 and TRBJ1-2; possibly TRBD1 for D (6 bases). Germline CDR1 reads PRHDT; CDR2 reads FYEKMQ (reference sequence). V was clipped by 5 bases and J by 4 bases, with 23 bases between them. CDR3 length: 17 amino acids. The CDR3 spells CASSALTAGAGSYGYTF. The CDR3 nucleotides read TGTGCCAGCAGCGCCCTTACGGCAGGGGCGGGAAGCTATGGCTACACCTTC.